This entry features one TCR beta chain sequence. The record originates from a study of blood T cell repertoires in COVID-19. About the research overall: From the United States, Italy and Spain came samples of acute and convalescent COVID-19. PBMCs, B-cell-depleted T cells, or T cells were the source of the cDNA or gDNA that made up the material.

Trimming pared 0 bases from V and 11 bases from J, leaving 13 bases between. The CDR3 length is 13 residues. Germline loops: CDR1 LGHNA, CDR2 YSLEER. Original analysis: Nucleated cell counts were estimated from reference gene primer amplification. Assay: immunoSEQ multiplex PCR; the TCRdb copy retains only in-frame clones and omits some. The D gene and trimming were derived from the DNA, and the V and J assignments and clone size from that table. The profile covers approximately 140,000 clones, with approximately 86% appearing a single time and 4% to 5% taken by the ten largest. This sequence originates from a woman aged 55-75 years with active or convalescent COVID-19. The specimen was peripheral blood. V usage is TRBV4-3 and J usage is TRBJ1-1; D not resolved. The CDR3 protein is CASSQERVEEAFF. The CDR3 region has the DNA TGCGCCAGCAGCCAAGAGAGGGTTGAGGAGGCTTTCTTT.